Listed below are T cell receptor beta chains from one sample, sequenced in a study of long-term antiretroviral therapy in people with HIV. The assay was immunoSEQ multiplex PCR, and TCRdb's table has in-frame clones only and misses some. The sample has 20,000 to 30,000 clones; roughly 78% are singletons. The source was unsorted PBMCs, collected 1.2 years after starting antiretroviral therapy. These receptors were obtained from a woman in her forties with HIV. The CDR3 runs from the conserved cysteine through the conserved F or W. D genes are given only for firm matches.

TRBJ2-3 TRBD2 TRBV2 CASSSRTSGTDTQYF
TRBJ1-4 . TRBV4-2 CASSQGGSEKLFF
TRBJ2-5 TRBD1 TRBV2 CASSERTGLAETQYF
TRBJ2-3 . TRBV6-6 CASSSPLGVGTQYF
TRBJ2-6 . TRBV9 CASSLEDHLAGANVLTF
TRBJ2-3 . TRBV11-2 CASRSAPRSGRDTQYF
TRBJ2-1 . TRBV6-5 CASSYLNEQFF
TRBJ2-6 . TRBV7-8 CASSLDPLASGANVLTF
TRBJ1-6 . TRBV11-2 CASSPGGALGINSPLHF
TRBJ1-2 . TRBV23-1 CASSRARENGYTF
TRBJ1-5 TRBD1 TRBV7-2 CASSPRTGYQPQHF